This T cell receptor beta chain appears in the sequencing data of a study of identical twins (TCRdb year 2016). Broadly, across the study: To test whether fetal clonotypes persist, this study deep-sequenced TCR alpha and beta repertoires from monozygotic twins, from unrelated adults of various ages, and from cord blood. Replicate twin experiments were performed at different times using different library preparation protocols to rule out contamination.

All donors were healthy Caucasians. Three pairs of female monozygotic twins, all aged roughly 18 to 30 years, made up the twin cohort. RNA for TCR libraries was isolated from peripheral blood mononuclear cells. Libraries were made using 5' RACE. Instrument used: Illumina HiSeq 2000. Template switching introduced a universal primer binding site; the final cDNA contained a unique molecular identifier, enabling accurate counting of TCR cDNA molecules. First-strand cDNA for TCR alpha and beta chains was synthesized from specific primers in the conserved constant-segment region. To control for contamination, every cDNA library was double barcoded, receiving both a SMART-Mk sample barcode and Illumina barcodes. TruSeq adapter sequences and Illumina sample barcodes were added in two successive PCR steps. TCR alpha and beta cDNA libraries were sequenced on the Illumina HiSeq platform with custom primers. The authors processed their data as follows. Raw reads were processed with MiGEC to extract unique molecular identifiers, and MiXCR was used to determine CDR3 positions. Recombination models were inferred per individual with the repgenHMM and IGoR tools using an EM algorithm. The tcR package in R was used for shared clonotype analysis, with sharing normalized by the product of cloneset sizes. To study raw recombination free of thymic and clonal selection effects, out-of-frame nonproductive sequences were analyzed. The public reads were reprocessed in TCRdb via fastp at Q25 and MiXCR, keeping in-frame beta chains. Rows matching on CDR3 protein sequence are summarized as one entry with the most common DNA and genes. In this record, the V and J calls reflect TCRdb's handling and not the investigators' own analysis. The sample table contains about 570,000 distinct CDR3 sequences; only one count was recorded for roughly 9.9% of them. Around 3.2% of the sample belongs to the ten largest clones.

Worth noting for this clonotype: Its binding antigen is unknown. Per-nucleotide qualities are absent, and no much larger clonotype sits a single base away.

General study outcomes and caveats: Out-of-frame TCR alpha sharing in monozygotic twins was systematically underestimated by recombination models, whereas sharing between unrelated individuals was in agreement with the recombination models. Compared with coincidental sharing between unrelated individuals, an excess of low generation-probability sequences was observed among out-of-frame TCR alpha sequences shared between twins. Zero-insertion analyses could be partly confounded by invariant T cells such as MAIT and iNKT, though diverse VJ usage argued against such confounding for most clonotypes. Because the same donors could not be followed over many years, the conclusions depended on cross-sectional statistical analysis. Abundant cord blood beta clonotypes had fewer insertions, young adult naive repertoires showed a similar but weaker trend, and memory repertoires showed no such trend. Excess twin sharing in beta out-of-frame sequences was weaker because fewer shared sequences lowered the signal-to-noise ratio.

Trimmed from V: 6 bases; trimmed from J: 5 bases; junction bases lacking a gene match: 6. Its CDR3 holds 15 amino acids, cysteine through phenylalanine. Just CDR3 DNA is preserved here, 45 bases in frame from base 1. Another study also made use of these data, one on yellow fever vaccine responses in identical twins. Reported in the second study: The authors reported that the T cell response to vaccination in identical twins appeared partly convergent and partly personalized. In identical twins, the study followed T cell clones that responded to the vaccine with precision.

This sequence was found in a young woman in good health. The sequenced material came from PBMCs. The receptor chain draws on TRBV12-3 or TRBV12-4 and TRBJ2-5, with 13 bases matching TRBD2. CDR3 protein: CASRPTTSGRETQYF. DNA sequence: TGTGCCAGCAGGCCCACGACTAGCGGGAGGGAGACCCAGTACTTC.